The 4 T cell receptor beta chains reported below all come from one sample, sequenced in a study of T-cell memory formation after mild COVID-19. TCRdb processed the 5' RACE reads anew with MiXCR; each CDR3 protein has one entry. The table includes 200,000 to 250,000 distinct CDR3 sequences, under 12% detected once. The sequenced material came from PBMCs or a T cell subset sorted from them (not recorded which). The receptors derive from a man aged 18 to 30 who had mild COVID-19 (a few samples of this study predate the infection). Cell type and time point are not known.

The V gene is TRBV20-1, the J gene TRBJ1-1; perhaps TRBD1 as D (5 bases). Germline V gene sequence: CDR1 DFQATT, CDR2 SNEGSKA (reference sequence). The germline V and J ends were trimmed by 5 bases and 7 bases, with 20 bases remaining between them. The CDR3 length is 14 residues. The CDR3 region has the DNA TGCAGTGCTGAAAGAGACAGTCAGTCCTTTGAAGCTTTCTTT. As protein: CSAERDSQSFEAFF.

Only a few counts were recorded for this clonotype. This chain joins TRBV16 and TRBJ2-1; no clear D. CDR1 and CDR2 (germline): KGHSY, FQNENV. Trimming took off 2 bases at V and 7 bases at J, with 15 bases between the two ends. This CDR3 has 15 residues. The CDR3 coding sequence is TGTGCCAGCAGCCAACAGTTAGCTGCTTTAAATGAGCAGTTCTTC. It translates to CASSQQLAALNEQFF. The full variable domain, completed using reference TRBV16 and TRBJ2-1, is GEEVAQTPKHLVRGEGQKAKLYCAPIKGHSYVFWYQQVLKNEFKFLISFQNENVFDETGMPKERFSAKCLPNSPCSLEIQATKLEDSAVYFCASSQQLAALNEQFFGPGTRLTVL.

At least ten counts were recorded for this clonotype. This sequence joins TRBV20-1 and TRBJ2-3; no definite D call. Germline CDR1 and CDR2: DFQATT and SNEGSKA (reference sequence). The germline V and J ends were trimmed by 0 bases and 1 base, with 17 bases remaining between them. CDR3 length: 17 amino acids. The CDR3 region has the DNA TGCAGTGCTAGAGACCCGGCGAGAGGCCCCGGCACAGATACGCAGTATTTT. It specifies CSARDPARGPGTDTQYF.

V and J are TRBV20-1 and TRBJ2-3, with 7 bases fitting TRBD1. J lost 0 bases, V lost 6 bases, and 6 bases had no gene match. The CDR3 sequence is 14 residues long. In germline, CDR1 is DFQATT, CDR2 SNEGSKA (reference sequence). The CDR3 reads CSADQGQSTDTQYF. Written as DNA, the CDR3 is TGCAGTGCCGACCAGGGACAGAGCACAGATACGCAGTATTTT.